This entry lists 9 T cell receptor beta chains sequenced from one sample in a study of CD8+ T cells in alopecia areata. Extracted from the samples, RNA was reverse transcribed into cDNA to serve as the sequencing template. Only in-frame clones appear in the TCRdb table, and some are missing; sequencing was by immunoSEQ multiplex PCR. The table has roughly 120,000 clones, around 58% seen once. Treatment denoted: oral pan-JAK inhibitor, 5-10 mg twice daily. The sample consisted of CD8+ T cells sorted from blood, taken at week 4, from a patient treated with tofacitinib. The source is a human donor with alopecia areata.

V usage is TRBV30 and J usage is TRBJ1-2; tentatively, D is TRBD1 (5 bases). CDR3 length: 13 amino acids. Trimming left V 5 bases short and J 6 bases short, with 16 bases between. Germline V gene lookup returns CDR1 GTSNPN and CDR2 SVGIG (reference sequence). The CDR3: CAWSTVLTDGYTF. The CDR3 DNA is TGTGCCTGGTCGACAGTCCTCACAGATGGCTACACCTTC.

This clone was counted a few times. The chain combines TRBV6-5 with TRBJ1-5, with D unresolved. The CDR3 spans 13 residues. From germline, CDR1 is MNHEY and CDR2 SVGAGI. With 6 bases removed from V and 1 base from J, the gap between germline ends came to 7 bases. DNA of the CDR3: TGTGCCAGCAGCCTATTAAGCAATCAGCCCCAGCATTTT. Its protein is CASSLLSNQPQHF.

The chain is built from TRBV28 and TRBJ2-7; TRBD2 matches at 14 bases. CDR1 MDHEN and CDR2 SYDVKM come from the germline V gene. The CDR3 loop spans 17 amino acids. The trim removed 5 bases at V and 0 bases at J, leaving 6 bases unmatched. CDR3 residues: CASSPRTSGGYSYEQYF. In DNA, the CDR3 is TGTGCCAGCAGTCCTCGGACTAGCGGGGGGTACTCCTACGAGCAGTACTTC.

The rearrangement joins TRBV4-2 to TRBJ2-7; D is ambiguous. Germline values: CDR1 LGHNA, CDR2 YNFKEQ. Trimming stripped 1 base from V and 2 bases from J, with 9 bases between. The CDR3 has 14 amino acids. CDR3 nucleotides: TGTGCCAGCAGCCAAGCACAGCCTACCTACGAGCAGTACTTC. The encoded protein is CASSQAQPTYEQYF.

In its sample, this clone was seen a few times. This chain uses TRBV29-1 with TRBJ1-1, with a possible D match to TRBD1 (6 bases). The CDR3 covers 13 residues. Trimming stripped 5 bases from V and 5 bases from J, with 15 bases between. CDR1 and CDR2 (germline): SQVTM, ANQGSEA. CDR3 in DNA: TGCAGCGTTCCGGGCGGGGGCCGGACTGAAGCTTTCTTT. Translating gives CSVPGGGRTEAFF.

The genes are TRBV29-1 and TRBJ1-1; D is unclear. Between the trimmed V and J ends, which lost 6 bases and 0 bases, there was a span of 17 bases. Germline CDR1 SQVTM, CDR2 ANQGSEA. This CDR3 has 15 amino acids. CDR3 nucleotides: TGCAGCGTGAACGTGGACGGACTCCTGAACACTGAAGCTTTCTTT. The encoded protein is CSVNVDGLLNTEAFF.

The chain uses TRBV11-2 and TRBJ2-1, with D possibly matching TRBD1 (5 bases). Trimming took off 7 bases at V and 3 bases at J, with 16 bases between the two ends. The CDR3 runs 15 residues. Germline V gene lookup returns CDR1 SGHAT and CDR2 FQNNGV. This CDR3 reads CASTGVGDFYNEQFF. The CDR3 nucleotides read TGTGCCAGCACCGGCGTAGGGGATTTCTACAATGAGCAGTTCTTC.

This sequence joins TRBV27 and TRBJ2-1; D may be TRBD1 or TRBD2 (5 bases each). The V gene lost 8 bases and the J gene lost 10 bases, with 15 bases spanning the gap. The length of the CDR3 is 12 residues. Germline CDR1 and CDR2: MNHEY and SMNVEV (reference sequence). The CDR3 DNA reads TGTGCCAGCTGGATTACCTGGGGGGAGCAGTTCTTC. It encodes CASWITWGEQFF.

CDR3 in DNA: TGTGCCAGCAGTCGGGTAACTAGCGGAGAACAAGAGACCCAGTACTTC. Translation: CASSRVTSGEQETQYF. The chain has TRBV7-8 and TRBJ2-5, with 8 bases fitting TRBD2. The germline gives CDR1 SGHVS, CDR2 FQNEAQ. The CDR3 runs to 16 residues. The J segment lost 2 bases and the V segment lost 6 bases, leaving 11 bases of the junction unmatched.